This TCR beta chain was captured in a study of shared clonotypes between healthy human individuals. The table came from immunoSEQ multiplex PCR; TCRdb's copy has only in-frame clones and leaves some out. Counted here are over 850,000 clones, 75% to 85% occurring once; the ten biggest clones make up 0.5% to 0.65%. Sample: memory CD4+ T cells from PBMCs. Subset in this sample: CD45RA-negative fraction. This clonotype was obtained from a man aged 18 to 30 in good health. Some clones in this sample may be carry-over from other donors' samples.

Written as DNA, the CDR3 is TGCGCCAGCAGCTTTGATCAGGGGCACTCCTACAATGAGCAGTTCTTC. It translates to CASSFDQGHSYNEQFF. The rearrangement joins TRBV5-1 to TRBJ2-1; perhaps TRBD1 as D (6 bases). This CDR3 comprises 16 residues. V was shortened by 2 bases and J by 0 bases, with 12 bases between the two germline ends. CDR1 and CDR2 (germline): SGHRS, YFSETQ.